This T cell receptor beta chain emerged from a study of graft-versus-host responses after intestinal transplantation. In the study overall: Transplants given to recipients were multivisceral, liver-intestinal, or isolated intestinal. Induction using anti-thymocyte globulin, followed by tacrolimus and steroids for about three years, was given to all recipients. Study-level points and caveats: Investigators detected GvH clones in recipient marrow, with some emerging earlier in ileum or blood.

This table comes from immunoSEQ multiplex PCR, and its TCRdb copy is limited to in-frame clones, with some not included. The profile shows approximately 100,000 clones, roughly 87% of them singletons. In regard to this clone: The antigen remains undetermined.

The CDR3 spans 13 residues. The V gene's germline CDR1 is MNHEY and CDR2 SVGAGI. V was clipped by 3 bases and J by 6 bases; unmatched bases: 4. The clonotype comes from a human donor who received an intestinal transplant. The chain recombines TRBV6-5 with TRBJ1-2, with 7 bases that match TRBD1. Material: unstimulated CD4+ T cells sorted from spleen or lymph node cells, obtained before intestinal transplant. CDR3 in DNA: TGTGCCAGCAGTTATAGGGGGCAGGATGGCTACACCTTC. Amino acids: CASSYRGQDGYTF.